The sequence of this T cell receptor beta chain was determined in a study of OX40 agonist ivuxolimab in advanced cancers. Study details: A partial response was reached by three patients: one with hepatocellular carcinoma and two with cutaneous melanoma.

Whole-study results and caveats: Among the nonresponders, some also had low normalized T-cell clonal expansion.

CDR3 length: 15 amino acids. Per germline, CDR1 KGHSH and CDR2 LQKENI. After removal of 4 bases from V and 5 bases from J, the junction contained 9 bases not matched to a gene. Clones were sequenced by immunoSEQ multiplex PCR, and TCRdb holds only the in-frame ones, with some missing. Of 55,000 to 80,000 clones listed, more than 75% are singletons. About this clone: The antigen is unknown.

The chain uses TRBV18 and TRBJ1-1; the match to TRBD1 covers 8 bases. This specimen was CD4+ or CD8+ T cells sorted from blood, taken in a trial of the OX40 agonist ivuxolimab. This receptor was identified in an adult with an advanced solid tumor such as melanoma, head and neck, liver or kidney cancer. The CDR3 protein is CASSQTQGAGTEAFF. CDR3 in DNA: TGTGCCAGCTCACAGACTCAGGGGGCAGGAACTGAAGCTTTCTTT. The full variable domain, completed using reference TRBV18 and TRBJ1-1, is NAGVMQNPRHLVRRRGQEARLRCSPMKGHSHVYWYRQLPEEGLKFMVYLQKENIIDESGMPKERFSAEFPKEGPSILRIQQVVRGDSAAYFCASSQTQGAGTEAFFGQGTRLTVV.